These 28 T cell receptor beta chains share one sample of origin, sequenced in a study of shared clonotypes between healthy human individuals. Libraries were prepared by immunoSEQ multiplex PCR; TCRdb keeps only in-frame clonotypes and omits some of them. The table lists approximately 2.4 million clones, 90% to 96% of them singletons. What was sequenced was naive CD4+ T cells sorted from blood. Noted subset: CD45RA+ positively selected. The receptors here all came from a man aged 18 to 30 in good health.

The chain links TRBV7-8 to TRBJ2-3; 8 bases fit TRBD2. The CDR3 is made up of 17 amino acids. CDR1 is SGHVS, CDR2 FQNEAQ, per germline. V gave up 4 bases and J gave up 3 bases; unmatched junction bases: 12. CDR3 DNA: TGTGCCAGCAGCTGGCGGAATGTGGCGGGAGGAACAGATACGCAGTATTTT. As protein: CASSWRNVAGGTDTQYF.

Here the CDR3 reads CASSLNTAETQYF. The CDR3 DNA sequence: TGTGCCAGCAGCTTAAATACGGCAGAGACCCAGTACTTC. The chain employs TRBV7-9 and TRBJ2-5; D is ambiguous. Per the germline V gene, CDR1 is SEHNR and CDR2 is FQNEAQ (reference sequence). The CDR3 consists of 13 residues. The V end was cut by 2 bases, the J end by 4 bases, with 8 bases between.

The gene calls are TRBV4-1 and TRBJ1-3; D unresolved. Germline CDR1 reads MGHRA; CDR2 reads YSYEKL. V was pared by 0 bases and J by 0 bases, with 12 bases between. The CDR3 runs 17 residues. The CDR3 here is CASSQEGGVYSGNTIYF. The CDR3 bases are TGCGCCAGCAGCCAAGAAGGCGGGGTTTACTCTGGAAACACCATATATTTT.

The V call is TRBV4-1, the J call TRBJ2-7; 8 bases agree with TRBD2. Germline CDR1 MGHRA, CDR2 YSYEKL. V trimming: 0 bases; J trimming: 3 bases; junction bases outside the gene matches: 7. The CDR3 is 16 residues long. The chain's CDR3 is CASSQDMGSGDYEQYF. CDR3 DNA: TGCGCCAGCAGCCAAGATATGGGTAGCGGGGACTACGAGCAGTACTTC.

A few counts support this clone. CDR3 DNA sequence: TGTGCCAGCAGTGAAGACGGCTACGAGCAGTACTTC. This codes for CASSEDGYEQYF. The gene calls are TRBV6-4 and TRBJ2-7; D unclear. Germline V gene sequence: CDR1 MRHNA, CDR2 SNTAGT. Trimming cost V 3 bases and J 3 bases, with 6 bases left between them. The CDR3 is made up of 12 amino acids.

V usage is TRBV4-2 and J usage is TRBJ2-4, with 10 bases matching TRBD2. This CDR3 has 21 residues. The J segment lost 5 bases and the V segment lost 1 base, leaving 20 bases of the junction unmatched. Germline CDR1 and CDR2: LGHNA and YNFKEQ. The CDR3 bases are TGTGCCAGCAGCCAAGTACCCCCCGGGAGCGGGAGGGCCCTGAGGCAAAACATTCAGTACTTC. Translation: CASSQVPPGSGRALRQNIQYF.

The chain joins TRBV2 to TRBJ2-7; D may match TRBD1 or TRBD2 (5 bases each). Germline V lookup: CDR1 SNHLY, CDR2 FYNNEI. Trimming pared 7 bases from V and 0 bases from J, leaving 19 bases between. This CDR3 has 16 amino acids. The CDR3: CASTLPRDPSSYEQYF. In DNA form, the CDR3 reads TGTGCCAGCACTTTGCCCCGGGACCCCAGCTCCTACGAGCAGTACTTC.

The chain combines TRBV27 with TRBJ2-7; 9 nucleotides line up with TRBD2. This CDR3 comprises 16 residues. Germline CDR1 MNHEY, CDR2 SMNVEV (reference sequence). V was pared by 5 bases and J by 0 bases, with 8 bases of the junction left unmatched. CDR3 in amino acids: CASSPLSGGSSYEQYF. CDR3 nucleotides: TGTGCCAGCAGTCCCCTTAGCGGGGGAAGCTCCTACGAGCAGTACTTC.

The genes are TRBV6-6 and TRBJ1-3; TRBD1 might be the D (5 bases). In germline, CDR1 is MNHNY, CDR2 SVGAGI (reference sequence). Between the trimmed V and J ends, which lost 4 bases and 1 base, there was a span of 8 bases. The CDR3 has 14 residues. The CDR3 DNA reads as TGTGCCAGCAGTTCCAGGGAATCTGGAAACACCATATATTTT. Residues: CASSSRESGNTIYF.

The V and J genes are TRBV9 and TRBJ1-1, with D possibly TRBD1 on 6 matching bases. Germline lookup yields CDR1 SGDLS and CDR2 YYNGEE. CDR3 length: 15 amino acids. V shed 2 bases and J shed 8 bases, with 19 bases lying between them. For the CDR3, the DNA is TGTGCCAGCAGCGTGGTCCCACAGGGAGGTACCGAAGCTTTCTTT. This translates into CASSVVPQGGTEAFF.

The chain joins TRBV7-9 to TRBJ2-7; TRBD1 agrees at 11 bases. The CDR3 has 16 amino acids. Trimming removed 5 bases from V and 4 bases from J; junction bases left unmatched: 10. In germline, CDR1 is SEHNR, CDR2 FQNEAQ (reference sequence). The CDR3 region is CASSAGTGQGEYEQYF. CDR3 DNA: TGTGCCAGCAGCGCCGGAACGGGACAGGGGGAATACGAGCAGTACTTC.

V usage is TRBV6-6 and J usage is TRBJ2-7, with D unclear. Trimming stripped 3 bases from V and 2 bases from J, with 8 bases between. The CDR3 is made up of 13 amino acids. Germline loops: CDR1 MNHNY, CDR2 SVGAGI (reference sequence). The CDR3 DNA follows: TGTGCCAGCAGTTATCAGAGGACCTACGAGCAGTACTTC. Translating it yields CASSYQRTYEQYF.

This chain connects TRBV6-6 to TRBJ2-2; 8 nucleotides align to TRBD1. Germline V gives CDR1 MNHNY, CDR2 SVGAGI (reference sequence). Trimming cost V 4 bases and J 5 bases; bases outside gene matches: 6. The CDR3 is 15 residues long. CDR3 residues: CASSFGQGGTGELFF. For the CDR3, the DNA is TGTGCCAGCAGTTTTGGACAGGGCGGGACCGGGGAGCTGTTTTTT.

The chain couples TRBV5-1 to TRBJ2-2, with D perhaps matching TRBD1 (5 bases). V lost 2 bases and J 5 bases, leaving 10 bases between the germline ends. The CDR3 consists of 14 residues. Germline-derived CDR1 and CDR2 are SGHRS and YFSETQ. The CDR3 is CASSFIGATGELFF. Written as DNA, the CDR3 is TGCGCCAGCAGCTTTATAGGGGCGACCGGGGAGCTGTTTTTT.

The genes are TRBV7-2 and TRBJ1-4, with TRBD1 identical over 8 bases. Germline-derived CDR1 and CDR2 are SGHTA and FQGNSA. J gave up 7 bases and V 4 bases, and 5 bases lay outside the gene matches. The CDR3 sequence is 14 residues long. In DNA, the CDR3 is TGTGCCAGCAGCTCGGACAGGGAGGGTGAAAAACTGTTTTTT. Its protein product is CASSSDREGEKLFF.

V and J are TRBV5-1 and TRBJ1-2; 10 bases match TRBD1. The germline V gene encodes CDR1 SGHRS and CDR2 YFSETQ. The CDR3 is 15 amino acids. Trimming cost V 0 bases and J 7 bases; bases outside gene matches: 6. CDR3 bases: TGCGCCAGCAGCTTGGGGAGACAGGGGGCGCCTGGCTACACCTTC. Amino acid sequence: CASSLGRQGAPGYTF.

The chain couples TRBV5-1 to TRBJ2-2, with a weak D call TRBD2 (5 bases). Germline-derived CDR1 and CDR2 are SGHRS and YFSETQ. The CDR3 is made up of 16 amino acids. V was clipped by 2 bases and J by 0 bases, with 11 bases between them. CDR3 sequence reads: CASSFGTGTNTGELFF. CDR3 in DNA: TGCGCCAGCAGCTTTGGTACGGGGACGAACACCGGGGAGCTGTTTTTT.

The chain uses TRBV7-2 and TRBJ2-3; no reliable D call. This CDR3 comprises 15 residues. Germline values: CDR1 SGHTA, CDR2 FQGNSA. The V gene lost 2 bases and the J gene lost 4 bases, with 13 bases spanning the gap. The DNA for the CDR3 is TGTGCCAGCAGCTTAAGGCAGTTTTATCCAGATACGCAGTATTTT. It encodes CASSLRQFYPDTQYF.

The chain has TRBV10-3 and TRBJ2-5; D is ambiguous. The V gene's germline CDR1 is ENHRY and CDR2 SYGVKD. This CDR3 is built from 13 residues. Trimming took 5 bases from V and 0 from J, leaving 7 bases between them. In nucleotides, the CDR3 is TGTGCCATCAGTCCTTGGGACCAAGAGACCCAGTACTTC. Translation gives CAISPWDQETQYF.

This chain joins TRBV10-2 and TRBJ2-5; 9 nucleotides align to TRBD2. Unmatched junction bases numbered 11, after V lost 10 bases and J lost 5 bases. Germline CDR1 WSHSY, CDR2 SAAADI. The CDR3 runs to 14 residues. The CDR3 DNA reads TGCGCCACCTCTGGCGGGGGGGCCGTGGAGACCCAGTACTTC. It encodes CATSGGGAVETQYF.

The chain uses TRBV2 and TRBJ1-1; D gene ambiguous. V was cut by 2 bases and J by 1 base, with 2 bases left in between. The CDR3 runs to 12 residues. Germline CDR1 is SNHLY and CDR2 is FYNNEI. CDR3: CASSEQNTEAFF. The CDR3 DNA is TGTGCCAGCAGTGAACAGAACACTGAAGCTTTCTTT.

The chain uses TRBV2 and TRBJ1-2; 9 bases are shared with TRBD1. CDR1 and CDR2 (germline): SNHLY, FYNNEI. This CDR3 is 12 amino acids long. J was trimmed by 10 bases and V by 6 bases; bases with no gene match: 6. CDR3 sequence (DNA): TGTGCCAGCAGATCACAGGGGGCAGACTACACCTTC. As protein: CASRSQGADYTF.

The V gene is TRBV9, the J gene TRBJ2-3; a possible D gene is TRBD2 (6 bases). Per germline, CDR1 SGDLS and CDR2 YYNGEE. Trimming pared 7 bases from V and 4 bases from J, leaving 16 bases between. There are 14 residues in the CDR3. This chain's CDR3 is CASSGGRGSDTQYF. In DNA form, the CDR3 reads TGTGCCAGCTCCGGAGGACGGGGGTCAGATACGCAGTATTTT. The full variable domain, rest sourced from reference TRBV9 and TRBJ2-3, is DSGVTQTPKHLITATGQRVTLRCSPRSGDLSVYWYQQSLDQGLQFLIQYYNGEERAKGNILERFSAQQFPDLHSELNLSSLELGDSALYFCASSGGRGSDTQYFGPGTRLTVL.

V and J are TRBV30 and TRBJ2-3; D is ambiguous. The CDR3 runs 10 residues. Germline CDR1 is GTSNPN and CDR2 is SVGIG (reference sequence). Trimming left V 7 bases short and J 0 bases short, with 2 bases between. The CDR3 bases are TGTGCCTTTAGCACAGATACGCAGTATTTT. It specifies CAFSTDTQYF.

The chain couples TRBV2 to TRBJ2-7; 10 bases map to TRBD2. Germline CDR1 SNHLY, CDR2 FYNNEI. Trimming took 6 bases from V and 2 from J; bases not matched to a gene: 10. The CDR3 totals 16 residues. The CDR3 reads CASRSLTSGDTYEQYF. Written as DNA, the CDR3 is TGTGCCAGCAGGTCCCTCACTAGCGGGGACACCTACGAGCAGTACTTC.

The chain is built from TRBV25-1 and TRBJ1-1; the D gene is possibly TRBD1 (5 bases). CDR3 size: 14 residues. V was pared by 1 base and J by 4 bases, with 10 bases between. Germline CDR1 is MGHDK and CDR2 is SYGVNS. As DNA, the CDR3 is TGTGCCAGCAGTGAATTGGGGGGAAGCACTGAAGCTTTCTTT. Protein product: CASSELGGSTEAFF.

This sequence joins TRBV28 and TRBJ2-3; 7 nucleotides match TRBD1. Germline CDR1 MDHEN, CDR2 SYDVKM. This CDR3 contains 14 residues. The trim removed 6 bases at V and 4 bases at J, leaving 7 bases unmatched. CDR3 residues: CASSRGQAPDTQYF. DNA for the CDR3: TGTGCCAGCAGCCGCGGACAGGCTCCAGATACGCAGTATTTT.

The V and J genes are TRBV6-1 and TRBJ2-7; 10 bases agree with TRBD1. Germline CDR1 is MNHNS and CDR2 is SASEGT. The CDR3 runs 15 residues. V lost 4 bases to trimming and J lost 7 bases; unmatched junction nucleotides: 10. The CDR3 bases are TGTGCCAGCAGTGGGGACAGGGGCGACCTTCGGGAGCAGTACTTC. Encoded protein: CASSGDRGDLREQYF.